This T cell receptor (beta chain) was captured by sequencing in a study of post-analysis software for immune sequencing data. Study results and caveats: Patients had higher frequencies than controls of a handful of TRBV segments, including TRBV5-6, TRBV5-1 and TRBV20-1.

Germline CDR1 and CDR2: SQVTM and ANQGSEA. J lost 4 bases, V lost 7 bases, and 9 bases had no gene match. The CDR3 contains 15 residues. To note about this clonotype: Its antigen is still unknown.

Researchers reported that TCR beta cDNA libraries carried unique molecular identifiers. The source material, about 0.9 to 11 million T cells, gave rise to roughly 0.5 million cDNA molecules. TCRdb fed the PCR reads into MiXCR, producing one record per CDR3 protein. The data hold hundreds of thousands of distinct CDR3 sequences, with approximately 30% observed a single time. The receptor's source is a girl between 5 and 17 years old with multiple sclerosis. The rearrangement joins TRBV29-1 to TRBJ2-2, with TRBD2 matching 10 bases. Sample: blood. The CDR3 DNA is TGCAGCGCGGAGCTAGCGGGAGCCTCCACCGGGGAGCTGTTTTTT. Protein: CSAELAGASTGELFF.